Below are 27 T cell receptor beta chains sequenced from a single sample in a study of T cell repertoires in cytomegalovirus infection. Via MiXCR, TCRdb re-called the reads, giving one row per CDR3 protein. The sample carries a few hundred thousand distinct CDR3 sequences, roughly 29% recorded once. Sequencing input: PBMCs. The receptors derive from a human donor in good health (CMV status not recorded). Some clones in this sample may be carry-over from other donors' samples.

In its sample, this clonotype was seen many times. This chain uses TRBV7-2 with TRBJ2-5; D remains ambiguous. Germline V lookup: CDR1 SGHTA, CDR2 FQGNSA. V shed 0 bases and J shed 2 bases, with 7 bases lying between them. CDR3 length equals 14 residues. This CDR3 is CASSLALRQETQYF. The CDR3 nucleotides are TGTGCCAGCAGCTTAGCGCTGAGGCAAGAGACCCAGTACTTC.

This clonotype turned up a few times. This rearrangement joins TRBV5-1 to TRBJ2-3; D is possibly TRBD2 (6 bases). This CDR3 spans 15 amino acids. The germline V gene has CDR1 SGHRS and CDR2 YFSETQ. Trimming took 6 bases from V and 2 from J, leaving 16 bases between them. The CDR3 bases are TGCGCCAGCACCCTGGAGGCGGGGACCACAGATACGCAGTATTTT. It translates to CASTLEAGTTDTQYF.

V gene TRBV19 combines with J gene TRBJ1-4; tentatively, D is TRBD1 (5 bases). The germline gives CDR1 LNHDA, CDR2 SQIVND (reference sequence). The germline V and J ends were trimmed by 2 bases and 0 bases, with 7 bases remaining between them. The CDR3 consists of 15 residues. The CDR3, as DNA: TGTGCCAGTAGTATAACGACAGCAACTAATGAAAAACTGTTTTTT. This translates into CASSITTATNEKLFF.

This sequence joins TRBV20-1 and TRBJ2-5, with D maybe TRBD1 (6 bases). Germline CDR1 and CDR2: DFQATT and SNEGSKA (reference sequence). V lost 3 bases to trimming and J lost 4 bases, with 12 bases between them. The CDR3 has 13 amino acids. The CDR3 region is CSARFLGGETQYF. In DNA, the CDR3 is TGCAGTGCTAGGTTCTTAGGGGGAGAGACCCAGTACTTC.

There are a few counts of this clonotype. This chain uses TRBV4-3 with TRBJ1-1; no clear D gene. Trimming shortened V by 0 bases and J by 6 bases, and 14 bases separated the two germline ends. The germline gives CDR1 LGHNA, CDR2 YSLEER. The CDR3 loop spans 15 amino acids. The CDR3 bases are TGCGCCAGCAGCCAAGATAGAATTAATGGAGCTGAAGCTTTCTTT. Translating it yields CASSQDRINGAEAFF.

This sequence joins TRBV24-1 and TRBJ2-3; tentative D call: TRBD1 (6 bases). Germline values: CDR1 KGHDR, CDR2 SFDVKD. Trimming removed 1 base from V and 2 bases from J, with 9 bases in between. The CDR3 loop spans 15 amino acids. DNA for the CDR3: TGTGCCACCAGTGATTTCGGACAGACCACAGATACGCAGTATTTT. Translating it yields CATSDFGQTTDTQYF.

This clonotype was detected a few times. J is TRBJ1-5 and V is TRBV19, with D possibly being TRBD1 (5 bases). The CDR3 loop spans 16 amino acids. V dropped 7 bases and J dropped 6 bases, with 22 bases sitting between them. CDR1 and CDR2 from the germline V gene are LNHDA and SQIVND (reference sequence). The CDR3 sequence is CASKLGPPDGGQPQHF. CDR3 nucleotides: TGTGCCAGTAAACTGGGACCTCCCGACGGGGGTCAGCCCCAGCATTTT.

In its sample, this clonotype was seen a few times. The gene calls are TRBV28 and TRBJ2-3; D tentatively reads TRBD1 or TRBD2 (5 bases each). CDR3 size: 15 residues. V was trimmed by 6 bases and J by 5 bases, leaving 18 bases between them. Germline CDR1 and CDR2: MDHEN and SYDVKM. For the CDR3, the DNA is TGTGCCAGCAGGCTTGGGACCGCAGGGAGAGATACGCAGTATTTT. Protein sequence: CASRLGTAGRDTQYF. Based on the CDR3 plus reference TRBV28 and TRBJ2-3, the full variable domain is DVKVTQSSRYLVKRTGEKVFLECVQDMDHENMFWYRQDPGLGLRLIYFSYDVKMKEKGDIPEGYSVSREKKERFSLILESASTNQTSMYLCASRLGTAGRDTQYFGPGTRLTVL.

This rearrangement joins TRBV7-9 to TRBJ2-1; 8 bases are a match to TRBD1. Looked up from germline, CDR1 is SEHNR and CDR2 is FQNEAQ (reference sequence). The CDR3 runs to 14 residues. Losses at the gene ends were 5 bases for V and 7 bases for J; bases not matched to a gene: 7. CDR3 bases: TGTGCCAGCAGCCACAGGGGGTCCGGGAATGAGCAGTTCTTC. Its translation is CASSHRGSGNEQFF.

The chain combines TRBV30 with TRBJ1-2, with D perhaps TRBD1 (5 bases). Germline CDR1 and CDR2: GTSNPN and SVGIG (reference sequence). CDR3 length equals 14 residues. The germline V and J ends were trimmed by 0 bases and 7 bases, with 15 bases remaining between them. The CDR3 loop reads CAWSVLGGVRGYTF. In DNA, the CDR3 is TGTGCCTGGAGTGTACTGGGGGGTGTCCGTGGCTACACCTTC. Supplemented by reference TRBV30 and TRBJ1-2, the full variable domain reads SQTIHQWPATLVQPVGSPLSLECTVEGTSNPNLYWYRQAAGRGLQLLFYSVGIGQISSEVPQNLSASRPQDRQFILSSKKLLLSDSGFYLCAWSVLGGVRGYTFGSGTRLTVV.

The chain combines TRBV7-9 with TRBJ1-4; 7 nucleotides agree with TRBD1. The CDR3 is 14 residues long. Germline V lookup: CDR1 SEHNR, CDR2 FQNEAQ (reference sequence). J was trimmed by 2 bases and V by 7 bases; bases with no gene match: 4. CDR3 region: CASTTGVTNEKLFF. The CDR3 region has the DNA TGTGCCAGCACCACAGGGGTGACTAATGAAAAACTGTTTTTT.

The chain joins TRBV13 to TRBJ1-2, with a possible D match to TRBD1 (6 bases). Between the trimmed V and J ends, which lost 4 bases and 8 bases, there was a span of 20 bases. There are 15 residues in the CDR3. The germline V gene has CDR1 PRHDT and CDR2 FYEKMQ (reference sequence). This CDR3 reads CASSSLQDRTKGYTF. CDR3 bases: TGTGCCAGCAGCTCACTCCAAGACAGGACCAAAGGCTACACCTTC.

The rearrangement links TRBV24-1 to TRBJ2-1; 8 positions agree with TRBD2. Germline lookup yields CDR1 KGHDR and CDR2 SFDVKD. This CDR3 has 16 residues. With V trimmed by 3 bases and J by 5 bases, 8 bases remained unmatched. The CDR3 sequence is CATSDPERERHNEQFF. The CDR3 coding sequence is TGTGCCACCAGTGATCCCGAGCGGGAGAGGCACAATGAGCAGTTCTTC.

V gene TRBV7-9 combines with J gene TRBJ2-3, with D hard to call. This CDR3 region has 14 residues. The germline V gene has CDR1 SEHNR and CDR2 FQNEAQ (reference sequence). V was pared by 5 bases and J by 2 bases, with 11 bases between. As DNA, the CDR3 is TGTGCCAGCAGCCCAGGAATACTCACAGATACGCAGTATTTT. Its protein product is CASSPGILTDTQYF.

The chain carries TRBV19 and TRBJ1-4; the match to TRBD1 covers 7 bases. Germline trimming cut 4 bases from V and 8 bases from J; bases unmatched to any gene: 7. Germline assignment: CDR1 LNHDA and CDR2 SQIVND (reference sequence). The CDR3 is made up of 14 amino acids. The CDR3, as DNA: TGTGCCAGTAGTACGGGACAGACCGGGGAAAAACTGTTTTTT. This gives the protein CASSTGQTGEKLFF.

This clonotype occurred a few times. V usage is TRBV7-2 and J usage is TRBJ2-1, with a weak D call TRBD1 (6 bases). Trimming cost V 5 bases and J 8 bases, with 13 bases left between them. This CDR3 region has 13 residues. Germline CDR1 and CDR2: SGHTA and FQGNSA. The CDR3 here is CASSPRGWDEQFF. The CDR3 region has the DNA TGTGCCAGCAGCCCCAGGGGTTGGGATGAGCAGTTCTTC.

This chain links TRBV20-1 with TRBJ2-1; no clear D gene. This CDR3 comprises 16 residues. V lost 3 bases and J lost 4, with 19 bases in between. Germline values: CDR1 DFQATT, CDR2 SNEGSKA (reference sequence). The CDR3 DNA reads TGCAGTGCTAGTAATCTTTTGGCAGGCAGTTACAATGAGCAGTTCTTC. Residues: CSASNLLAGSYNEQFF.

This clonotype was counted between two and nine times. The chain recombines TRBV7-8 with TRBJ2-3; 7 bases line up with TRBD2. The germline CDR1 and CDR2 sequences are SGHVS and FQNEAQ. J lost 6 bases, V lost 2 bases, and 8 bases had no gene match. The CDR3 is 15 residues long. CDR3 in amino acids: CASSLMAGAWDTQYF. DNA for the CDR3: TGTGCCAGCAGCTTAATGGCGGGAGCTTGGGATACGCAGTATTTT. Filled out from reference TRBV7-8 and TRBJ2-3, the complete variable domain reads GAGVSQSPRYKVAKRGQDVALRCDPISGHVSLFWYQQALGQGPEFLTYFQNEAQLDKSGLPSDRFFAERPEGSVSTLKIQRTQQEDSAVYLCASSLMAGAWDTQYFGPGTRLTVL.

The CDR3 loop reads CASRFRDRANQPQHF. The CDR3 DNA reads TGTGCCAGCAGATTCCGGGACAGGGCCAATCAGCCCCAGCATTTT. The chain has TRBV6-2 or TRBV6-3 and TRBJ1-5, with 9 positions matching TRBD1. V lost 6 bases, J lost 3 bases, and 6 bases stayed unmatched. The CDR3 has 15 amino acids. Germline CDR1 reads MNHEY; CDR2 reads SVGEGT.

This clonotype was observed at least ten times. The chain carries TRBV7-2 and TRBJ1-1, with D hard to call. V lost 1 base to trimming and J lost 8 bases, with 14 bases between them. Germline V gene sequence: CDR1 SGHTA, CDR2 FQGNSA. The CDR3 covers 14 residues. CDR3 region: CASSLDVGSKEAFF. DNA of the CDR3: TGTGCCAGCAGCTTAGACGTGGGGTCTAAAGAAGCTTTCTTT.

This clonotype was observed a few times. The chain couples TRBV30 to TRBJ1-1; no clear D. This CDR3 has 13 amino acids. Germline V lookup: CDR1 GTSNPN, CDR2 SVGIG (reference sequence). The ends were cut back, 0 bases at V and 6 bases at J, with 11 bases in the middle. For the CDR3, the DNA is TGTGCCTGGAGTGTACCTTCGGGAGCTGAAGCTTTCTTT. This codes for CAWSVPSGAEAFF.

The chain links TRBV7-4 to TRBJ2-5, with 16 bases matching TRBD2. In germline, CDR1 is SGHVT, CDR2 SQSDAQ. This CDR3 has 18 residues. V lost 4 bases and J lost 2; bases outside the gene matches: 7. For the CDR3, the DNA is TGTGCCAGCAGCTATGGGACTAGCGGGAGGGGTGGGCAAGAGACCCAGTACTTC. It specifies CASSYGTSGRGGQETQYF. The full variable domain, completed using reference TRBV7-4 and TRBJ2-5, is GAGVSQSPRYKVAKRGRDVALRCDSISGHVTLYWYRQTLGQGSEVLTYSQSDAQRDKSGRPSGRFSAERPERSVSTLKIQRTEQGDSAVYLCASSYGTSGRGGQETQYFGPGTRLLVL.

In this sample, this clonotype turned up a few times. The chain uses TRBV7-2 and TRBJ2-4, with D tentatively TRBD1 (6 bases). Germline V CDR1 and CDR2: SGHTA, FQGNSA. V shed 5 bases and J shed 4 bases, with 15 bases lying between them. The CDR3 length is 15 residues. CDR3 amino acids: CASSPLWTEKNIQYF. The CDR3 DNA is TGTGCCAGCAGCCCCCTCTGGACAGAGAAAAACATTCAGTACTTC.

The chain carries TRBV6-1 and TRBJ1-2, with 8 bases aligning to TRBD1. Losses at the gene ends were 5 bases for V and 0 bases for J; bases not matched to a gene: 5. This CDR3 comprises 15 residues. Germline-derived CDR1 and CDR2 are MNHNS and SASEGT. The chain's CDR3 is CASSTRDRTNYGYTF. The CDR3 nucleotides read TGTGCCAGCAGTACCCGGGACAGGACTAACTATGGCTACACCTTC.

The gene calls are TRBV6-2 or TRBV6-3 and TRBJ2-2; D remains ambiguous. The length of the CDR3 is 14 residues. V was shortened by 2 bases and J by 2 bases, with 6 bases between the two germline ends. In germline, CDR1 is MNHEY, CDR2 SVGEGT. CDR3 amino acids: CASSYIFNTGELFF. The CDR3 DNA sequence: TGTGCCAGCAGTTACATCTTTAACACCGGGGAGCTGTTTTTT.

The V call is TRBV7-2, the J call TRBJ2-3; tentatively, D is TRBD1 or TRBD2 (5 bases each). In germline, CDR1 is SGHTA, CDR2 FQGNSA. Trimming cost V 5 bases and J 1 base, with 16 bases left between them. The CDR3 extends over 16 amino acids. This CDR3 reads CASSLTPGPRTDTQYF. The DNA for the CDR3 is TGTGCCAGCAGCCTAACACCGGGACCGCGCACAGATACGCAGTATTTT.

The chain recombines TRBV12-3 or TRBV12-4 with TRBJ1-1, with 7 bases that match TRBD1. The CDR3 extends over 14 amino acids. Trimming took 6 bases from V and 3 from J; bases not matched to a gene: 7. The CDR3 region has the DNA TGTGCCAGCAGGGAGGACAGGTCAGACACTGAAGCTTTCTTT. Protein sequence: CASREDRSDTEAFF.